This TCR beta chain originates from a study of shared clonotypes between healthy human individuals. With 4 bases removed from V and 3 bases from J, the gap between germline ends came to 17 bases. This CDR3 region has 15 residues. Germline lookup yields CDR1 SGDLS and CDR2 YYNGEE. Only in-frame clones appear in the TCRdb table, and some are missing; sequencing was by immunoSEQ multiplex PCR. This table has about 1,800,000 clones, about 95% appearing once. The naive CD8 population came from CD45RO-negative cells selected for CCR7, without terminally differentiated effector memory CD45RA+ cells. The sequenced material came from naive CD8+ T cells sorted from blood. This receptor was taken from a man younger than 35 in good health. V and J are TRBV9 and TRBJ2-7; D possibly corresponds to TRBD2 (6 bases). The CDR3 sequence: CASSQTSSVLYEQYF. The CDR3 nucleotides read TGTGCCAGCAGCCAGACCTCTAGCGTCCTCTACGAGCAGTACTTC.